A selection of T cell receptor beta chains follows, all from one sample in a study of T cell responses to AZD1222 COVID-19 vaccine. Generated by immunoSEQ multiplex PCR, the TCRdb table keeps only in-frame clones and is missing some. The sample lists around 100,000 clones; approximately 90% were seen once. Sample: peripheral blood, taken on day 0 of AZD1222 vaccination. These receptors originate from an adult in good health. CDR3s include the opening cysteine and the closing phenylalanine or tryptophan.

>TRBV11-2|15|TRBJ2-7
CASSHGTSGSYEQYF
>TRBV19|20|TRBJ1-1
CASSILSTGTGFPRGTEAFF
>TRBV7-2|15|TRBJ2-5
CASSLVLGRQETQYF
>TRBV19|15|TRBJ1-5
CASSAGTGDGQPQHF
>TRBV11-3|13|TRBJ1-2
CASSFEQNYGYTF
>TRBV3-1/TRBV3-2|15|TRBJ2-5
CASSQGGRVWETQYF
>TRBV7-2|13|TRBJ1-1
CASSLMADTEAFF
>TRBV29-1|16|TRBJ2-7
CSVEGYKSPSSYEQYF
>TRBV28|13|TRBJ1-6
CASKTGNNSPLHF
>TRBV10-3|19|TRBJ1-2
CAISESHLLAGDGRYGYTF
>TRBV6-5|14|TRBJ2-5
CASSSDRNQETQYF
>TRBV5-1|13|TRBJ2-1
CASGSSSKDEQFF
>TRBV27|14|TRBJ1-1
CASRAIGGATEAFF
>TRBV18|17|TRBJ1-1
CASSPKQGAMPNTEAFF
>TRBV24-1|16|TRBJ2-7
CATSDSASGKYYEQYF
>TRBV19|15|TRBJ1-2
CASSIAGPLDDGYTF
>TRBV5-4|13|TRBJ1-2
CASRGQGYYGYTF
>TRBV10-1|14|TRBJ2-3
CASSDESPRDTQYF
>TRBV29-1|13|TRBJ2-3
CSARGVGTDTQYF
>TRBV15|19|TRBJ1-3
CATSRDPVRKVFSGNTIYF
>TRBV9|15|TRBJ2-2
CASGKGGRGAGELFF
>TRBV9|16|TRBJ1-1
CASRLIPENENTEAFF
>TRBV7-2|16|TRBJ1-6
CASSLGGGTQNSPLHF
>TRBV5-4|15|TRBJ2-5
CASSSQGRWEETQYF
>TRBV5-1|13|TRBJ2-7
CASRSGGGYEQYF
>TRBV7-8|16|TRBJ1-6
CASRLKTVSYNSPLHF
>TRBV19|13|TRBJ1-2
CASSIGPRGRLTF
>TRBV28|12|TRBJ1-2
CASRWGNYGYTF
>TRBV2|14|TRBJ1-1
CASSVSRSNTEAFF
>TRBV4-3|15|TRBJ2-7
CASSQGPSGAYEQYF
>TRBV5-1|12|TRBJ2-5
CASSSGLETQYF
>TRBV6-2/TRBV6-3|15|TRBJ1-1
CASSYSVTPHTEAFF
>TRBV5-6|13|TRBJ1-2
CATRRDSAYGYTF
>TRBV4-2|15|TRBJ1-2
CASSLTQGVDYGYTF
>TRBV14|11|TRBJ1-1
CASSPILEAFF
>TRBV11-2|15|TRBJ1-1
CASSLGTGGFTEAFF
>TRBV9|15|TRBJ2-3
CASSVASGGRGTQYF
>TRBV5-1|13|TRBJ1-2
CASSGGEDYGYTF
>TRBV3-1/TRBV3-2|15|TRBJ2-6
CASSSRPAGANVLTF
>TRBV7-9|14|TRBJ1-1
CASSFWTVNTEAFF
>TRBV10-3|15|TRBJ1-2
CAIRDRQGASGGYTF
>TRBV7-2|16|TRBJ2-1
CASSLAGSGTLNEQFF
>TRBV11-2|13|TRBJ2-7
CASSLIGAYEQYF
>TRBV7-9|13|TRBJ2-5
CASSSGYGETQYF
>TRBV7-9|12|TRBJ2-1
CASSLMYNEQFF
>TRBV29-1|13|TRBJ1-1
CSVPEGLNTEAFF
>TRBV9|13|TRBJ2-5
CASSFSVQETQYF
>TRBV19|15|TRBJ1-3
CASSTGTGAGNTIYF